This T cell receptor (beta chain) was identified during a study of siplizumab effects on memory and regulatory T cells. Clones were read by immunoSEQ multiplex PCR, and TCRdb kept only the in-frame ones, dropping some. Here the sample spans 70,000 or so clones, 88% being singletons. Whole-study findings and limits: It seemed that naive T cells were more diverse than memory cells and were major contributors to the alloresponse. Some alloreactive sequences were traceable to unstimulated CD4+ memory cells, and siplizumab significantly reduced them. Proliferating siplizumab-culture Treg suppressive function went unconfirmed. Proliferating CD4+ or CD8+ clones, roughly 75-97% of them, lacked an assignable naive or memory phenotype.

Turning to this clone: Its antigen is undetermined.

Germline-derived CDR1 and CDR2 are KGHSH and LQKENI. V was trimmed by 4 bases and J by 4 bases, leaving 5 bases between them. This CDR3 is built from 12 residues. The clonotype originates from a human donor in good health. Sequences were obtained from Tregs sorted from blood. The J gene is TRBJ1-3, the V gene TRBV18; tentatively, D is TRBD1 (5 bases). The CDR3 loop reads CASSRTGNTIYF. The CDR3 DNA reads TGTGCCAGCTCACGGACAGGAAACACCATATATTTT.